The 10 T cell receptor beta chains in this list originate from one sample, sequenced in a study of T cells in Graves' hyperthyroidism and ophthalmopathy. Amplification of TCR beta CDR3 regions was performed using RNA transcripts as template. Primed by the HTBI set, a first-round RT-PCR was run on the TCR CDR3. Using its own MiXCR run on the multiplex PCR reads, TCRdb lists one record per CDR3 protein. The profile shows roughly 350,000 distinct CDR3 sequences, about an eighth of them singletons. Sequenced material: blood. These receptors all come from a woman aged 40 to 55 with Graves' ophthalmopathy.

This clonotype was detected ten times or more. The chain joins TRBV3-1 to TRBJ1-1, with a possible D match to TRBD1 (6 bases). The CDR3 has 16 amino acids. The germline V gene has CDR1 LGHDT and CDR2 YNNKEL (reference sequence). Between the trimmed V and J ends, which lost 0 bases and 3 bases, there was a span of 14 bases. For the CDR3, the DNA is TGTGCCAGCAGCCAAGATCGAGGGGGGATGGACACTGAAGCTTTCTTT. Its translation: CASSQDRGGMDTEAFF.

This clonotype was seen many times. This chain connects TRBV27 to TRBJ1-1; D unresolved. Germline CDR1 MNHEY, CDR2 SMNVEV (reference sequence). The CDR3 length is 14 residues. V was shortened by 2 bases and J by 5 bases, with 12 bases between the two germline ends. The CDR3 DNA is TGTGCCAGCAGTTTAAGCCGGGGAGGGACTGAAGCTTTCTTT. Its translation is CASSLSRGGTEAFF.

This clonotype occurred many times. The chain joins TRBV6-1 to TRBJ1-1; D remains unclear. The CDR3 covers 13 residues. Germline V gene lookup returns CDR1 MNHNS and CDR2 SASEGT. Trimming took off 5 bases at V and 1 base at J, with 8 bases between the two ends. The chain's CDR3 is CASSWTANTEAFF. The CDR3 region has the DNA TGTGCCAGCAGTTGGACGGCGAACACTGAAGCTTTCTTT.

This clonotype was seen at least ten times. The chain employs TRBV7-9 and TRBJ1-2, with no clear D. Trimming cost V 6 bases and J 1 base, with 21 bases left between them. Germline V gene lookup returns CDR1 SEHNR and CDR2 FQNEAQ (reference sequence). The CDR3 length is 17 residues. The CDR3 DNA is TGTGCCAGCAGGCCCCGTCTCGAGTTCAGGCTTAACTATGGCTACACCTTC. Encoded protein: CASRPRLEFRLNYGYTF.

This clonotype was seen at least ten times. The V and J genes are TRBV27 and TRBJ2-7; D not resolved. This CDR3 is built from 13 residues. The germline V gene has CDR1 MNHEY and CDR2 SMNVEV (reference sequence). The ends were cut back, 5 bases at V and 6 bases at J, with 14 bases in the middle. CDR3 protein: CASSPNGRSEQYF. In DNA form, the CDR3 reads TGTGCCAGCAGTCCCAACGGCCGCTCCGAGCAGTACTTC.

This clonotype occurred a few times. The V gene is TRBV11-3, the J gene TRBJ1-5; TRBD1 matches 9 bases. Germline V gene lookup returns CDR1 SGHNT and CDR2 YENEEA. There are 17 residues in the CDR3. V lost 0 bases to trimming and J lost 1 base; unmatched junction nucleotides: 4. The DNA for the CDR3 is TGTGCCAGCAGCTTAGATATCGGGACAGGGAGCAATCAGCCCCAGCATTTT. Protein sequence: CASSLDIGTGSNQPQHF.

This clonotype was detected a few times. The rearrangement uses TRBV14 and TRBJ1-5; no clear D. Between the trimmed V and J ends, which lost 4 bases and 9 bases, there was a span of 13 bases. The germline V gene has CDR1 SGHDN and CDR2 FVKESK. The CDR3 runs to 13 residues. CDR3 loop: CASSPGPGRPQHF. Here the CDR3 DNA reads TGTGCCAGCAGCCCCGGACCGGGGAGGCCCCAGCATTTT.

This clonotype was counted only a few times. The chain links TRBV5-5 to TRBJ1-2; no definite D call. Germline lookup yields CDR1 SGHKS and CDR2 YYEKEE (reference sequence). The V end lost 0 bases, the J end lost 8 bases, and 8 bases lay between the germline ends. CDR3 length: 12 amino acids. CDR3 DNA sequence: TGTGCCAGCAGCTTGGGGATAATGGGCTACACCTTC. Its protein is CASSLGIMGYTF.

The chain has TRBV24-1 and TRBJ1-2, with 9 bases fitting TRBD1. The CDR3 runs to 16 residues. The germline V gene encodes CDR1 KGHDR and CDR2 SFDVKD. V was clipped by 5 bases and J by 7 bases; unmatched bases: 13. The CDR3 region has the DNA TGTGCCACCAGTGGGACAGGGGCGCTACAGGGGTCTGGCTACACCTTC. This codes for CATSGTGALQGSGYTF.

This clonotype was picked up many times. The rearrangement joins TRBV27 to TRBJ2-1, with TRBD2 matching over 11 bases. Germline loops: CDR1 MNHEY, CDR2 SMNVEV (reference sequence). The CDR3 totals 17 residues. After removal of 0 bases from V and 4 bases from J, the junction contained 5 bases not matched to a gene. The CDR3 DNA reads as TGTGCCAGCAGTTTATCCCCGGGACTAGCGGAGTACAATGAGCAGTTCTTC. This translates into CASSLSPGLAEYNEQFF.